The rows below give T cell receptor beta chains drawn from one sample of a study of shared clonotypes between healthy human individuals. Data came from immunoSEQ multiplex PCR; TCRdb stores just in-frame clones and leaves some out. The repertoire holds some 630,000 clones, with about two thirds as singletons. Sequencing input: memory CD4+ T cells sorted from blood. These receptors all stem from a woman in her thirties in good health. The CDR3 runs from the conserved cysteine through the conserved F or W. D genes are given only for firm matches. The size field is filled for only some rows; it gives once, few, many or a size class.

d_call | j_call | clone_size | v_call | cdr3_nt | cdr3_aa
. | TRBJ2-6 | . | TRBV28 | TGTGCCAGCCGGGCCGGGACGTTCCTGACTGGGGCCAACGTCCTGACTTTC | CASRAGTFLTGANVLTF
. | TRBJ2-1 | many | TRBV27 | TGTGCCAGCAGTTTTATCCCCCACAATGAGCAGTTCTTC | CASSFIPHNEQFF
. | TRBJ2-3 | once | TRBV28 | TGTGCCAGCAGTTTTCGCGGGATGGTAGATACGCAGTATTTT | CASSFRGMVDTQYF
. | TRBJ2-1 | . | TRBV7-9 | TGTGCCAGCAGCTTAGTAGGAGGGAATGAGCAGTTCTTC | CASSLVGGNEQFF
. | TRBJ2-7 | few | TRBV25-1 | TGTGCCAGCAGATTTAGGTTTTTCACCTACGAGCAGTACTTC | CASRFRFFTYEQYF
. | TRBJ1-5 | . | TRBV18 | TGTGCCAGCTCACCAGGGGATCAGCCCCAGCATTTT | CASSPGDQPQHF
. | TRBJ2-7 | few | TRBV11-2 | TGTGCCAGCAGCTTACAGAGAGGGACCTACGAGCAGTACTTC | CASSLQRGTYEQYF
. | TRBJ2-7 | . | TRBV30 | TGTGCCTGGAGTGAGATCGGACCCCAGTACTTC | CAWSEIGPQYF
. | TRBJ2-2 | . | TRBV7-2 | TGTGCCAGCAGCTTGCGGTTCACGAACACCGGGGAGCTGTTTTTT | CASSLRFTNTGELFF
. | TRBJ2-3 | . | TRBV4-2 | TGTGCCAGCAGCCTCACAGATACGCAGTATTTT | CASSLTDTQYF
. | TRBJ2-5 | . | TRBV29-1 | TGCAGGGACCGAGGGTACAGGATGGAGACCCAGTACTTC | CRDRGYRMETQYF
. | TRBJ2-7 | . | TRBV18 | TGTGCCAGCTCCCCTAGGGGGGGTACCTACGAGCAGTACTTC | CASSPRGGTYEQYF
. | TRBJ2-7 | . | TRBV16 | TGTGCCAGCAGCCAATTAGTTCGAGACTACGAGCAGTACTTC | CASSQLVRDYEQYF
. | TRBJ1-1 | few | TRBV5-1 | TGCGCCAGCAGCTTGGGGGGGCAGAGCACTGAAGCTTTCTTT | CASSLGGQSTEAFF
. | TRBJ1-1 | . | TRBV7-9 | TGTGCCAGCAGCCTTAACACTGAAGCTTTCTTT | CASSLNTEAFF
TRBD1 | TRBJ1-2 | few | TRBV4-2 | TGTGCCAGCAGCCGAGGACAGGACTATGGCTACACCTTC | CASSRGQDYGYTF
. | TRBJ2-2 | . | TRBV28 | TGTGCCAGCAACCCGGGACAGAACACCGGGGAGCTGTTTTTT | CASNPGQNTGELFF
. | TRBJ2-2 | . | TRBV2 | TGTGCCAGCAGTGAGGTTATCCCCGGGGAGCTGTTTTTT | CASSEVIPGELFF